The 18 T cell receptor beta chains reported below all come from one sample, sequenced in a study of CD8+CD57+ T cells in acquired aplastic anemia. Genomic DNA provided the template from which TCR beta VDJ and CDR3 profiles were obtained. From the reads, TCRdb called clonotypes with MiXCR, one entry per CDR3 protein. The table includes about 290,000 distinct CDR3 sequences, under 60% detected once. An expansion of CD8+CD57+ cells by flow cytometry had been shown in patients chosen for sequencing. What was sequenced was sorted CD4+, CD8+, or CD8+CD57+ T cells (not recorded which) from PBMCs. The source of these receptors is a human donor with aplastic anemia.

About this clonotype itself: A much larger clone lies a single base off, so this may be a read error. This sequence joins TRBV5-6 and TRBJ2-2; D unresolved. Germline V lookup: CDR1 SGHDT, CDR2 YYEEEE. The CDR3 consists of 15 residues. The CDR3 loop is CGSSLGFRNTGELFF. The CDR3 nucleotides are TGTGGCAGCAGCTTAGGTTTCCGGAACACCGGGGAGCTGTTTTTT.

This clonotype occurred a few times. The CDR3 sequence is CASSEFEGIVNGYTF. CDR3 sequence (DNA): TGTGCCAGCAGTGAATTTGAAGGTATAGTGAATGGCTACACCTTC. The chain joins TRBV25-1 to TRBJ1-2; no clear D gene. The V and J ends lost 1 base and 6 bases respectively, with 15 bases between them. The CDR3 sequence is 15 residues long. Germline CDR1 reads MGHDK; CDR2 reads SYGVNS.

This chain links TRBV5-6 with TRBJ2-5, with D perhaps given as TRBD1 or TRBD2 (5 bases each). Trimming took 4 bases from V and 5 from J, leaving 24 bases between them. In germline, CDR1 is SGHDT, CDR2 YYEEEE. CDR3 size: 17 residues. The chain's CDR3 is CASSVTGTLTASETQYF. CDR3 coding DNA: TGTGCCAGCAGCGTAACCGGGACCCTCACCGCAAGCGAGACCCAGTACTTC.

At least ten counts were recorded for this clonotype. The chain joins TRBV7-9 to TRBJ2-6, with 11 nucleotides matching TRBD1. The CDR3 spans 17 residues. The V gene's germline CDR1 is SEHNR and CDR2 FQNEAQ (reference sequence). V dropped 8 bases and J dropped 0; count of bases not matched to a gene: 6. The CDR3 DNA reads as TGTGCCAGCCACCCCGGGACAGGGGGCTCTGGGGCCAACGTCCTGACTTTC. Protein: CASHPGTGGSGANVLTF. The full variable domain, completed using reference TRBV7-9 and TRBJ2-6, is DTGVSQNPRHKITKRGQNVTFRCDPISEHNRLYWYRQTLGQGPEFLTYFQNEAQLEKSRLLSDRFSAERPKGSFSTLEIQRTEQGDSAMYLCASHPGTGGSGANVLTFGAGSRLTVL.

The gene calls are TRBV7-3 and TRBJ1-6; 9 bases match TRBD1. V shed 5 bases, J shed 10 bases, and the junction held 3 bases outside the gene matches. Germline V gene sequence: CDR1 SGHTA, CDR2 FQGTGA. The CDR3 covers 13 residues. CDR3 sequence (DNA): TGTGCCAGCAGCCGGGACAGGGAGTCACCCCTCCACTTT. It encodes CASSRDRESPLHF.

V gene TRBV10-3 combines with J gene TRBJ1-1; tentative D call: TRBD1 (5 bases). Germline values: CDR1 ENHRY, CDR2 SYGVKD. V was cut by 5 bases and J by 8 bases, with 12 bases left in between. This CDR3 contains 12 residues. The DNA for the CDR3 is TGTGCCATCAGTCCGGGACTATTGGAAGCTTTCTTT. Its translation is CAISPGLLEAFF.

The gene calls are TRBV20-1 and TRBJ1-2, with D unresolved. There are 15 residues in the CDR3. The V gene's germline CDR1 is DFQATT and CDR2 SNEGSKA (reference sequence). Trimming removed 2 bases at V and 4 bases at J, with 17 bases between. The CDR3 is CSARTPAENSYGYTF. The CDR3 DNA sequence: TGCAGTGCTAGAACTCCTGCGGAGAACTCCTATGGCTACACCTTC.

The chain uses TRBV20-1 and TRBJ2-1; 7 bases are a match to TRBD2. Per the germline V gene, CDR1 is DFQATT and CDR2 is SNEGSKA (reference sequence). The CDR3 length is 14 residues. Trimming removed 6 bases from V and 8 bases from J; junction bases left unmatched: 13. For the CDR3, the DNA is TGCAGTGCAACAACTAGCGCCCTTATTCATGAGCAGTTCTTC. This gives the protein CSATTSALIHEQFF.

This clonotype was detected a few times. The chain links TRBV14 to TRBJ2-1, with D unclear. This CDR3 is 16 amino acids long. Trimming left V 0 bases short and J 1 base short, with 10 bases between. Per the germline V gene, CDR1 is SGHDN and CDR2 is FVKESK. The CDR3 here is CASSQELGQSYNEQFF. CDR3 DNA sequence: TGTGCCAGCAGCCAAGAGCTAGGTCAGTCCTACAATGAGCAGTTCTTC.

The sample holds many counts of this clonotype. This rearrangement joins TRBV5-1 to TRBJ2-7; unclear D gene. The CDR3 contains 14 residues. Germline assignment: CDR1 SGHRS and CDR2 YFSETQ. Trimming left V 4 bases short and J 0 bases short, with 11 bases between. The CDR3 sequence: CASSQGSYSYEQYF. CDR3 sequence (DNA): TGCGCCAGCAGCCAAGGGTCCTACTCCTACGAGCAGTACTTC.

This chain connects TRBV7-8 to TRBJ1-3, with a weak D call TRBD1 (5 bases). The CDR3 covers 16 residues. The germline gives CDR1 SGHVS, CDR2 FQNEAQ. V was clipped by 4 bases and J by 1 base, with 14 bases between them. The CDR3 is CASSSRAQPSGNTIYF. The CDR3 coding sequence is TGTGCCAGCAGCTCCAGGGCCCAGCCATCTGGAAACACCATATATTTT.

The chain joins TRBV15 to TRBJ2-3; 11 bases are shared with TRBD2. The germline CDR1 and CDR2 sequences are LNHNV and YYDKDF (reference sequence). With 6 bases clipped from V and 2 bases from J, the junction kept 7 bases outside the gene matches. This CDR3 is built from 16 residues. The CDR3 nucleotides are TGTGCCACCAGTGGGGGACTAGCGGATTACACAGATACGCAGTATTTT. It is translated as CATSGGLADYTDTQYF.

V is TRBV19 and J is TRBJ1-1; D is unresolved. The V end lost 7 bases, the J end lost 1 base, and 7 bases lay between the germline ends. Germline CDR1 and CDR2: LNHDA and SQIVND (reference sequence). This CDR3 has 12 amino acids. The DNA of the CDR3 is TGTGCCAGTATCTCCAGGAACACTGAAGCTTTCTTT. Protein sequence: CASISRNTEAFF.

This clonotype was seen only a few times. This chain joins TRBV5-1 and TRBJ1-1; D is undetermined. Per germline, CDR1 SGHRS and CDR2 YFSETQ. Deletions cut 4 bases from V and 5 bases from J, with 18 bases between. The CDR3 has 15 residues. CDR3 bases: TGCGCCAGCAGCGGGAAGGCCAGTTTAGAGACTGAAGCTTTCTTT. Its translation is CASSGKASLETEAFF.

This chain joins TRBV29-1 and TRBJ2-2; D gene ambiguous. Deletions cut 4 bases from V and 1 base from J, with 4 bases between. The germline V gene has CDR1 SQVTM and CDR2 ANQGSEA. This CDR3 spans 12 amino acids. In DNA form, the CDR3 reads TGCAGCGTTGTCAAGAACACCGGGGAGCTGTTTTTT. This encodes CSVVKNTGELFF.

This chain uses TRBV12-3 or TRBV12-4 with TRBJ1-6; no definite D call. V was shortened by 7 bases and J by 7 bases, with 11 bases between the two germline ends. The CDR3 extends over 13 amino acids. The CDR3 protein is CASKDASNSPLHF. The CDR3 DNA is TGTGCCAGCAAGGACGCGTCGAATTCACCCCTCCACTTT.

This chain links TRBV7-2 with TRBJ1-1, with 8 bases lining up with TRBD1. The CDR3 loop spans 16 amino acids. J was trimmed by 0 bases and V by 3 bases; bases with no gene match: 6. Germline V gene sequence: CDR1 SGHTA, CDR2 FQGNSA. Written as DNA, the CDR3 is TGTGCCAGCAGCTTCCGGCCAGGGGGCGTGAACACTGAAGCTTTCTTT. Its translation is CASSFRPGGVNTEAFF.

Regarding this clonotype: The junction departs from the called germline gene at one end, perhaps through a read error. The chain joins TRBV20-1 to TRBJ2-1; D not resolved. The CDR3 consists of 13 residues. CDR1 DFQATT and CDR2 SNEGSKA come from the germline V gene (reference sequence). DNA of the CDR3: TGCAGTGCTGGAGAACCACCGGCCGGTGAGCAGTTCTTC. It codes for CSAGEPPAGEQFF.